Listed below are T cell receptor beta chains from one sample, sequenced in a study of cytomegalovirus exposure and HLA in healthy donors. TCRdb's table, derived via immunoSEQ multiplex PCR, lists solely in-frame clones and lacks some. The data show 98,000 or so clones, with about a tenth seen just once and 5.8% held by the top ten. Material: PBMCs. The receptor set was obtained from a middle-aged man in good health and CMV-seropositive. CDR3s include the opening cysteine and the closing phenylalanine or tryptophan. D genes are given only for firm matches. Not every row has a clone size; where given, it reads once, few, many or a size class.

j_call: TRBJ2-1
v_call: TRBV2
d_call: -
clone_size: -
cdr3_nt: TGTGCCAGCAGTGAACAGAACAATGAGCAGTTCTTC
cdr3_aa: CASSEQNNEQFF

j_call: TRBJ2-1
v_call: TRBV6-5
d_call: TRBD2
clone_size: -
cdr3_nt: TGTGCCAGCACTAGCGGGAGTTCCTACAATGAGCAGTTCTTC
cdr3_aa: CASTSGSSYNEQFF

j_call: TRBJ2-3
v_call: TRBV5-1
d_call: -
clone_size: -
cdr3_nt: TGCGCCAGCAGCTTAGGGGACAAGGGAGTCACAGATACGCAGTATTTT
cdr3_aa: CASSLGDKGVTDTQYF

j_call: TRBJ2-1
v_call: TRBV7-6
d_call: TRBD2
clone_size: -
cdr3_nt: TGTGCCAGCAGCGCCCTAGCGGGAGTGGGCGATGAGCAGTTCTTC
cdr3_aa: CASSALAGVGDEQFF

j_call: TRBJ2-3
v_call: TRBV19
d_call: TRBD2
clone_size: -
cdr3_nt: TGTGCCAGTAGTATCACCCCGGGACTAGCGGGAGTGGCAGATACGCAGTATTTT
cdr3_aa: CASSITPGLAGVADTQYF

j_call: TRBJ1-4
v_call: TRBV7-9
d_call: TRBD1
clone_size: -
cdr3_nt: TGTGCCAGCAGCTGGAAACAGGGGTTGGAAAAACTGTTTTTT
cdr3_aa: CASSWKQGLEKLFF

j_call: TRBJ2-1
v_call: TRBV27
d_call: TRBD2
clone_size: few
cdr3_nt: TGTGCCAGCAGTTTCAGACCTAGCGGGTACTACAATGAGCAGTTCTTC
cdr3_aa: CASSFRPSGYYNEQFF

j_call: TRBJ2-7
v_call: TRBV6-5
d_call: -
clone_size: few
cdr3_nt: TGTGCCAGCAGTTACTCCACAGGATACTACGAGCAGTACTTC
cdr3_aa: CASSYSTGYYEQYF

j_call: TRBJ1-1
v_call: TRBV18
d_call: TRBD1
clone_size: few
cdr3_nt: TGTGCCAGCTCACTGGGGACAGGGGGGAACACTGAAGCTTTCTTT
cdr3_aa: CASSLGTGGNTEAFF

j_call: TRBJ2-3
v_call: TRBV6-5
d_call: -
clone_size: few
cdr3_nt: TGTGCCAGCCGGCCTAGCGTCGATATCACAGATACGCAGTATTTT
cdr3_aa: CASRPSVDITDTQYF

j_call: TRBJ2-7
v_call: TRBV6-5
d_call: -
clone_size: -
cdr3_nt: TGTGCCAGCAGTTTTTTGGGCGGGACGGGTGAGCAGTACTTC
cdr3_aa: CASSFLGGTGEQYF

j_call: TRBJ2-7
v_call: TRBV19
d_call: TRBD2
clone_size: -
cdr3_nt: TGTGCCAGTAGTAGAGGGACTAGCGATAAAGACCCCACCTCCTACGAGCAGTACTTC
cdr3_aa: CASSRGTSDKDPTSYEQYF

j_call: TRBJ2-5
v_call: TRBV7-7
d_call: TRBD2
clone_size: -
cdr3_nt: TGTGCTAGCAGCATACTAGCGGGGCCACAAGAGACCCAGTACTTC
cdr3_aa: CASSILAGPQETQYF

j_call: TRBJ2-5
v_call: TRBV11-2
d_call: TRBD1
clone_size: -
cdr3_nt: TGTGCCAGCAGCTTAGCCGGGACAGGTAATAAGCAGTACTTC
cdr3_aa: CASSLAGTGNKQYF

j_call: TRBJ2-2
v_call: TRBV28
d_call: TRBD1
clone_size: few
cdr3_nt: TGTGCCAGCACCGAGGACAGGGACGACACCGGGGAGCTGTTTTTT
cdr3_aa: CASTEDRDDTGELFF

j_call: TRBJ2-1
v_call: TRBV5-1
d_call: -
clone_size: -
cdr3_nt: TGCGCCAGCAGCTTGGAATTTTTAACTCGCTCCTACAATGAGCAGTTCTTC
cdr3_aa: CASSLEFLTRSYNEQFF

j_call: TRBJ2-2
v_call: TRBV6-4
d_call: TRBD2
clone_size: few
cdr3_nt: TGTGCCAGCAGTGCCTCCCCTCTTAGCGGGAGAGGGACCGGGGAGCTGTTTTTT
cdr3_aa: CASSASPLSGRGTGELFF

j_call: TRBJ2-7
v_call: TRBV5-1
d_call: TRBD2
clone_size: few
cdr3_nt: TGCGCCAGCAGCCCCCGGGTGGGGGGGGGAAGTTACGAGCAGTACTTC
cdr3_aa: CASSPRVGGGSYEQYF

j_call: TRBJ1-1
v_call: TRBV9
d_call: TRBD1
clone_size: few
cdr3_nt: TGTGCCAGCAGCTACAGGGGATTGACTGAAGCTTTCTTT
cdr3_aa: CASSYRGLTEAFF

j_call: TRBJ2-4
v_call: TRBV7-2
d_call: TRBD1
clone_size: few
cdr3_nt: TGTGCCAGCAGCTTAGCATCCGGGACAGGCCTTCAAAACATTCAGTACTTC
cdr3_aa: CASSLASGTGLQNIQYF

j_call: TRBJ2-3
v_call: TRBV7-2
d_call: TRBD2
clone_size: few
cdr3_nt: TGTGCCAGCAGCTTGACTAGCGGGAGCACAGATACGCAGTATTTT
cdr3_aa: CASSLTSGSTDTQYF

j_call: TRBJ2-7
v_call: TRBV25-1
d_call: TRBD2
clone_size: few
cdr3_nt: TGTGCCAGCAGTGAATTGGAGGGGACTAGCGGCCCTTACGAGCAGTACTTC
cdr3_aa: CASSELEGTSGPYEQYF

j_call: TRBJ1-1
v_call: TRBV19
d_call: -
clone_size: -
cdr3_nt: TGTGCCAGTAGTATCGAGGGCACTGAAGCTTTCTTT
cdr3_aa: CASSIEGTEAFF

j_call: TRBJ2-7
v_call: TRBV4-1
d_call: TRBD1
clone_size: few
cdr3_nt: TGCGCCAGCAGCAGGACAGGGGGCTTCGACGAGCAGTACTTC
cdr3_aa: CASSRTGGFDEQYF

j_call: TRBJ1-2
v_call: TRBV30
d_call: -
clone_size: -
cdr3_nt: TGTGCCTGGAGCGTCCTAGCTAACTATGGCTACACCTTC
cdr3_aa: CAWSVLANYGYTF

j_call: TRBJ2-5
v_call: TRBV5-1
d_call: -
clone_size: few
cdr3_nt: TGCGCCAGCAGCGATCCCCGGACAGAAGAGACCCAGTACTTC
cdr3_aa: CASSDPRTEETQYF

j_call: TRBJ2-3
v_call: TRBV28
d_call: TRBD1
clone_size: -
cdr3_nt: TGTGCCAGCAGTTCCTGGACAGGGCTCACAGATACGCAGTATTTT
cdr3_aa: CASSSWTGLTDTQYF

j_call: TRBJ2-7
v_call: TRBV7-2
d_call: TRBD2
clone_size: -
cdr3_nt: TGTGCCAGCAAACAAGGACTAGCGAACAACTACGAGCAGTACTTC
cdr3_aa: CASKQGLANNYEQYF

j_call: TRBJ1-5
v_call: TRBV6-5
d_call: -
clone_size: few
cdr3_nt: TGTGCCAGCAGCCTACAGTTTAGCAATCAGCCCCAGCATTTT
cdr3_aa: CASSLQFSNQPQHF

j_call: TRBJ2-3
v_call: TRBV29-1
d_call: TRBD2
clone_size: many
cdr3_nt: TGCAGCGTTGACCCCTCACGGACTAGCGGGGCCACAGATACGCAGTATTTT
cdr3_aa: CSVDPSRTSGATDTQYF

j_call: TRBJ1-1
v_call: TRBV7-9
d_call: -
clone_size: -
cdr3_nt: TGTGCCAGCAGCATCCCCAGGGGATCTGAAGCTTTCTTT
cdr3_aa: CASSIPRGSEAFF

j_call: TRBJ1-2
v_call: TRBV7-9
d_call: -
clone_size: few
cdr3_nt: TGTGCCAGCAGATATACTCAACAGGGCACCTATGGCTACACCTTC
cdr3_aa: CASRYTQQGTYGYTF

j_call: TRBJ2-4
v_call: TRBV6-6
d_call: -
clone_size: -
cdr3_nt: TGTGCCAGCGCGATCGGGCTCCTGGGAGACATTCAGTACTTC
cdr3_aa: CASAIGLLGDIQYF

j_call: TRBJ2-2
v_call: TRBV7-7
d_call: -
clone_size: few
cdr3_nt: TGTGCTAGCAGCCCCGGGGGCACCGGGGAGCTGTTTTTT
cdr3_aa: CASSPGGTGELFF

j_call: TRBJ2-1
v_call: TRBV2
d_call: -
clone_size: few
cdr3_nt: TGTGCTTCCGCGGGGAGTGCTGTTGGGGAGCAGTTCTTC
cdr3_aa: CASAGSAVGEQFF

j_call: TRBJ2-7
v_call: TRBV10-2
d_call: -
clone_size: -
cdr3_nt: TGCGCCAGCAGGGGGGGAAAAGGATTCTTGACTACCTACGAGCAGTACTTC
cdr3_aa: CASRGGKGFLTTYEQYF

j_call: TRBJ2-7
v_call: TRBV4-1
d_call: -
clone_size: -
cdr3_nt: TGCGCCAGCAGCCAAGTAGACTCGTACGAGCAGTACTTC
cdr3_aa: CASSQVDSYEQYF

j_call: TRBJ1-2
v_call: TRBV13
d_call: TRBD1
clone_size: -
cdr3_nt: TGTGCCAGCAGCGCAAACAGGGGGCGAGGCTATGGCTACACCTTC
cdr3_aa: CASSANRGRGYGYTF

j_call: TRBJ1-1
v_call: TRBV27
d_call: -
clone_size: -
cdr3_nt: TGTGCCAGCAGACAGGTCACGAGCACTGAAGCTTTCTTT
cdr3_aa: CASRQVTSTEAFF

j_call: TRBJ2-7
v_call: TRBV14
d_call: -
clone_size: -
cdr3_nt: TGTGCCAGCAGGAAAGGGGGCTACGAGCAGTACTTC
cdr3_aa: CASRKGGYEQYF

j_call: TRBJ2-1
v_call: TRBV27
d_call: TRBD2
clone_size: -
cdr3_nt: TGTGCCAGCAGCCCGGGAGGGAGCTCCTACAATGAGCAGTTCTTC
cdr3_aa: CASSPGGSSYNEQFF

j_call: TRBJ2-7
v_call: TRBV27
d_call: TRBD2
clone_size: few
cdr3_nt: TGTGCCAGCAGGCGAGGGTTTGCGGGGGCCTACGAGCAGTACTTC
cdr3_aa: CASRRGFAGAYEQYF

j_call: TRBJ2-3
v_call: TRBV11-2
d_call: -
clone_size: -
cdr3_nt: TGTGCCAGCAGCCTATCCCCGGCAGATACGCAGTATTTT
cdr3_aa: CASSLSPADTQYF

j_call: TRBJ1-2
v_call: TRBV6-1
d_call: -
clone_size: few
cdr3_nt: TGTGCCAGCAGTGAGGGCGGGGTTGGCTACACCTTC
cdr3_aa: CASSEGGVGYTF

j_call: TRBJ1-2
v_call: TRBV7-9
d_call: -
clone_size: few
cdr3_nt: TGTGCCAGCAGCCTTCAGGGGATAGCTAACTATGGCTACACCTTC
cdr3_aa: CASSLQGIANYGYTF

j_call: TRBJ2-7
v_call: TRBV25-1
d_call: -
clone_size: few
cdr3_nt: TGTGCCAGCAGTGAATCTGGCAGCTCCTACGAGCAGTACTTC
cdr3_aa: CASSESGSSYEQYF

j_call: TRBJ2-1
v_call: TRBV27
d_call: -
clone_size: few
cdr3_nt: TGTGCCAGCAGTTTAGGGCATGAGCAGTTCTTC
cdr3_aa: CASSLGHEQFF

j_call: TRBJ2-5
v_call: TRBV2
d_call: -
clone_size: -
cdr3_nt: TGTGCCAGCAGTGTAGAGAGGGGGGGCCTAGGGGAGACCCAGTACTTC
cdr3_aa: CASSVERGGLGETQYF

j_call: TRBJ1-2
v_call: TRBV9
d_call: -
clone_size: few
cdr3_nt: TGTGCCAGCAGCGTAGGGGGAGGAGGCGCATTTAACTATGGCTACACCTTC
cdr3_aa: CASSVGGGGAFNYGYTF

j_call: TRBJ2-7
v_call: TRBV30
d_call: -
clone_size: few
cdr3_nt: TGTGCCTGGAGCAGGGCAGGGCGCGTCTACGAGCAGTACTTC
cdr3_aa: CAWSRAGRVYEQYF

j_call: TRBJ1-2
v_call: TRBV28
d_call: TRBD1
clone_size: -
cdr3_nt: TGTGCCAGCAGTTCAGGGGGGATAGGACCTAACTATGGCTACACCTTC
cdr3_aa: CASSSGGIGPNYGYTF

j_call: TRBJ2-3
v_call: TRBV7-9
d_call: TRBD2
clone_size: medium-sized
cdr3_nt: TGTGCCAGCAGCCTCTTCGCGGGAGCGACTACAGATACGCAGTATTTT
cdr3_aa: CASSLFAGATTDTQYF

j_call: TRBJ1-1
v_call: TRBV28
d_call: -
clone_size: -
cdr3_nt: TGTGCCAGCAGCGCCCTACAGGGACTGAACACTGAAGCTTTCTTT
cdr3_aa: CASSALQGLNTEAFF

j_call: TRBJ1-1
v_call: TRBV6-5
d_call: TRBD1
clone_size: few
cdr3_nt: TGTGCCAGCAGATGGGACAGGGGGCGGAACACTGAAGCTTTCTTT
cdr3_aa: CASRWDRGRNTEAFF

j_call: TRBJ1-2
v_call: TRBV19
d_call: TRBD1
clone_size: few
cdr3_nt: TGTGCCAGTAGTATGACCGACAGGGGTGGCTACACCTTC
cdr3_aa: CASSMTDRGGYTF

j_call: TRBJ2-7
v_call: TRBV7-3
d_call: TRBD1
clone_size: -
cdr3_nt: TGTGCCAGCAGCTCGATACAGGGGGTGATATACGAGCAGTACTTC
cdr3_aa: CASSSIQGVIYEQYF

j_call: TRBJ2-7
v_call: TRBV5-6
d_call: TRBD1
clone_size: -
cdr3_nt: TGTGCCAGCAGCTTATCGGGACAGACCTACGAGCAGTACTTC
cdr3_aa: CASSLSGQTYEQYF

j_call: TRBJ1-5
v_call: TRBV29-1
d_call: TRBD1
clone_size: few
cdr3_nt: TGCAGCGTTGGTGCGGGACAGAATGGCAATCAGCCCCAGCATTTT
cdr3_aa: CSVGAGQNGNQPQHF

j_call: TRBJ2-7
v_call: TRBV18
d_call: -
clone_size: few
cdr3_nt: TGTGCCAGCTCACCAGATGTGAGCGAGCAGTACTTC
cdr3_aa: CASSPDVSEQYF